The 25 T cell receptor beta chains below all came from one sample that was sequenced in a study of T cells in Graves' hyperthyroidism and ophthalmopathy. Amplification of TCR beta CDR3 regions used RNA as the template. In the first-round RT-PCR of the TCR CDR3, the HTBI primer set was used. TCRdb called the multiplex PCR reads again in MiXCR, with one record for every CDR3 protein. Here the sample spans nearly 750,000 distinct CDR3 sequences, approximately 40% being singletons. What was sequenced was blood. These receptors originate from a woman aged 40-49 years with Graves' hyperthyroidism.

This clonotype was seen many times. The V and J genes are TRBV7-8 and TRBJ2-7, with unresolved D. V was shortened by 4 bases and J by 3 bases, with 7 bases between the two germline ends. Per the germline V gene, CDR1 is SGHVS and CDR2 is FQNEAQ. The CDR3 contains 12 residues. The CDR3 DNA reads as TGTGCCAGCAGCTCCGCCGGCTACGAGCAGTACTTC. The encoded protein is CASSSAGYEQYF.

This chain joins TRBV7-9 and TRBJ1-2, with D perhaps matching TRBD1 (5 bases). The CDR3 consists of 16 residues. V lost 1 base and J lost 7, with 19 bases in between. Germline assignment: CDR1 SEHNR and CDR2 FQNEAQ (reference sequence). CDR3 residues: CASSLVGTRGYGGYTF. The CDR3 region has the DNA TGTGCCAGCAGCTTAGTCGGGACGAGGGGCTACGGTGGCTACACCTTC. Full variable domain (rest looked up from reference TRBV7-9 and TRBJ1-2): DTGVSQNPRHKITKRGQNVTFRCDPISEHNRLYWYRQTLGQGPEFLTYFQNEAQLEKSRLLSDRFSAERPKGSFSTLEIQRTEQGDSAMYLCASSLVGTRGYGGYTFGSGTRLTVV.

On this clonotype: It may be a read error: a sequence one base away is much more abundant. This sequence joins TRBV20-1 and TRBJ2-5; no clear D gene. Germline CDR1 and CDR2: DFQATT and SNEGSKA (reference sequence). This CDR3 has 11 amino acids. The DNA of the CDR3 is TGCAGTGCTAAATTTCAAGAGACCCGGTACTTC. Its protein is CSAKFQETRYF.

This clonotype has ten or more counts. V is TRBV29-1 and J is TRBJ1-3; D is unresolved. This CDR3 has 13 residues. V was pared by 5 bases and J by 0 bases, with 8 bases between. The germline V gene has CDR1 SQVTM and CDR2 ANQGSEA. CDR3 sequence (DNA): TGCAGCGTTTATGGCAGCTCTGGAAACACCATATATTTT. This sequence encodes CSVYGSSGNTIYF.

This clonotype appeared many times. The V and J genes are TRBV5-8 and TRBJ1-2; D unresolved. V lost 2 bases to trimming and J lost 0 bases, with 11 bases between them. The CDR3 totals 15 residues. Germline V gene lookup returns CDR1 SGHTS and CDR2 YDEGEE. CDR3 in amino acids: CASSFLERTNYGYTF. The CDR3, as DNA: TGTGCCAGCAGCTTTCTAGAACGGACTAACTATGGCTACACCTTC.

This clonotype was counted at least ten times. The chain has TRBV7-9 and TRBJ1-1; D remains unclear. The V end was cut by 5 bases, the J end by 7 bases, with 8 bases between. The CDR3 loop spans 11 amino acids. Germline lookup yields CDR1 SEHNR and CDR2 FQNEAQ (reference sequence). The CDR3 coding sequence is TGTGCCAGCAGCCATGGATATGAAGCTTTCTTT. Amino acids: CASSHGYEAFF.

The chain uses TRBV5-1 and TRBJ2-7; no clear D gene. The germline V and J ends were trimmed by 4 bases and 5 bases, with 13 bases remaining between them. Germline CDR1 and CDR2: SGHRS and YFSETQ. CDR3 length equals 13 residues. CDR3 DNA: TGCGCCAGCAGCCAACCCGGTCCCGACGAGCAGTACTTC. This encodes CASSQPGPDEQYF.

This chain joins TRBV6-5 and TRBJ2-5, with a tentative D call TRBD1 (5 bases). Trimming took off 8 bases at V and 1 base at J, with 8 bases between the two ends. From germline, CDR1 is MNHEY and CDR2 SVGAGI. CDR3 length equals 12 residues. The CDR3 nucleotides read TGTGCCAGCGGAGACAGCCAAGAGACCCAGTACTTC. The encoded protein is CASGDSQETQYF.

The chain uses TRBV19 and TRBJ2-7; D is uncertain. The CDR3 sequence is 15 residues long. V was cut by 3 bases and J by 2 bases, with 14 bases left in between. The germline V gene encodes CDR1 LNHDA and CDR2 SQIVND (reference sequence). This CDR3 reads CASSIGVDSTYEQYF. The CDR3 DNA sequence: TGTGCCAGTAGTATCGGTGTCGATTCTACCTACGAGCAGTACTTC.

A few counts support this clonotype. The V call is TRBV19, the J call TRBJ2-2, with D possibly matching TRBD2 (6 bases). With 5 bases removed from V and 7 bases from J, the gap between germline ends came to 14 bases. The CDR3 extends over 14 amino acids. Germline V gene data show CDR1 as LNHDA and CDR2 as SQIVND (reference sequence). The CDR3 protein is CASSPDYGGGELFF. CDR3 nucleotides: TGTGCCAGTAGTCCGGACTACGGTGGCGGGGAGCTGTTTTTT. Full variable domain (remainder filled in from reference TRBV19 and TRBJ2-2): DGGITQSPKYLFRKEGQNVTLSCEQNLNHDAMYWYRQDPGQGLRLIYYSQIVNDFQKGDIAEGYSVSREKKESFPLTVTSAQKNPTAFYLCASSPDYGGGELFFGEGSRLTVL.

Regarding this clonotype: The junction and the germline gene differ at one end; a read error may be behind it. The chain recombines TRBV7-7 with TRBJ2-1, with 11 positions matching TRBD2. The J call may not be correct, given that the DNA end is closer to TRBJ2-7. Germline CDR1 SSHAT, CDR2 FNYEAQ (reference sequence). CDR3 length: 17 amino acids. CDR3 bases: TGTGCTAGCAGCTTAGGGATCGCTAGCGGGGGGAACAATGAGCAGTACTTC. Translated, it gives CASSLGIASGGNNEQYF.

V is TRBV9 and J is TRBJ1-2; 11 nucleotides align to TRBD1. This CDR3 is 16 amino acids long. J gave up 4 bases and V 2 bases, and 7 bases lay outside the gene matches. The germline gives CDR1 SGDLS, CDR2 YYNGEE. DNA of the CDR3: TGTGCCAGCAGCGTTCGTCCTGGGACAGGGGGCTATGGCTACACCTTC. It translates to CASSVRPGTGGYGYTF.

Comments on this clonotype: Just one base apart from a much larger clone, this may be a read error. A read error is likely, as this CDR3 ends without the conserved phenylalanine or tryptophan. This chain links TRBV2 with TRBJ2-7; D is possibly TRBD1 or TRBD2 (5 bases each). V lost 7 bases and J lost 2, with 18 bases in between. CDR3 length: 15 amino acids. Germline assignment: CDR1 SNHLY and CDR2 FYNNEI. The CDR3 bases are TGTGCCAGCACCCCCTCTGGGACGGGACCCTACGAGCAGTACCTC. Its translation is CASTPSGTGPYEQYL.

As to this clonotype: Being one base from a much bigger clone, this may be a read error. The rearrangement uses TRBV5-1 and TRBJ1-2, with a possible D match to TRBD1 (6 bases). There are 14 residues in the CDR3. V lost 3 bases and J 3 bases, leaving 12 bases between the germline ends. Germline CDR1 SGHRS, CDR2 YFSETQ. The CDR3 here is CASSSVAGDYGYTF. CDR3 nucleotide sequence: TGCGCCAGCAGCTCGGTGGCAGGGGACTATGGCTACACCTTC.

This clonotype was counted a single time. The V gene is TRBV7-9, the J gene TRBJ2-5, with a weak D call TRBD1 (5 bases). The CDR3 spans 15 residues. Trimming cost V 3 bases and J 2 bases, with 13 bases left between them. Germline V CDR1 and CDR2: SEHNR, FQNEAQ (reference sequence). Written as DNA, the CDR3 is TGTGCCAGCAGCTTGGTCGACAGCCAGCAAGAGACCCAGTACTTC. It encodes CASSLVDSQQETQYF.

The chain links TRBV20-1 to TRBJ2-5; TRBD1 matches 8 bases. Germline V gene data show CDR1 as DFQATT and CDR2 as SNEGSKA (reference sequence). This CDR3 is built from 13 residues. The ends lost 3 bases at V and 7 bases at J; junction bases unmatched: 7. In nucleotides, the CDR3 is TGCAGTGCTAGGGGAGGCGGGACAGGGACCCAGTACTTC. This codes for CSARGGGTGTQYF.

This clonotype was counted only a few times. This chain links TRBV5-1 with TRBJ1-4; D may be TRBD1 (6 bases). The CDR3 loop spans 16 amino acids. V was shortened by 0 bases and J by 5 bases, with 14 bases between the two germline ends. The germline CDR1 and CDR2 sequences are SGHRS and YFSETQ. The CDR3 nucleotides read TGCGCCAGCAGCTTGGGGGACAACTGGAAAAATGAAAAACTGTTTTTT. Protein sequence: CASSLGDNWKNEKLFF.

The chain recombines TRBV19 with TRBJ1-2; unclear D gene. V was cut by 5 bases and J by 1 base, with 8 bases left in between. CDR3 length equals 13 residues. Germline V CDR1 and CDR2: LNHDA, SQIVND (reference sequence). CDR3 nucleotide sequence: TGTGCCAGTAGTGTCACAAATAACTATGGCTACACCTTC. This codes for CASSVTNNYGYTF.

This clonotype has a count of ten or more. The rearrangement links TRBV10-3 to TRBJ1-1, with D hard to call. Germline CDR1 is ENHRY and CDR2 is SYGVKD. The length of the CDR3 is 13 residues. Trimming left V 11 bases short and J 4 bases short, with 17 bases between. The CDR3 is CAASAGIGTEAFF. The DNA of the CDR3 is TGTGCCGCCTCAGCCGGGATCGGCACTGAAGCTTTCTTT.

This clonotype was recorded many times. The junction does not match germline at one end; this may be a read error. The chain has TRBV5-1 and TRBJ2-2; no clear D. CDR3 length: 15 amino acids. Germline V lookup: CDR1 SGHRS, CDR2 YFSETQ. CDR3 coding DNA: TGTGCCAGCAGCTCAAGGGCCGGGAACACCGGGGAGCTGTTTTTT. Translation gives CASSSRAGNTGELFF.

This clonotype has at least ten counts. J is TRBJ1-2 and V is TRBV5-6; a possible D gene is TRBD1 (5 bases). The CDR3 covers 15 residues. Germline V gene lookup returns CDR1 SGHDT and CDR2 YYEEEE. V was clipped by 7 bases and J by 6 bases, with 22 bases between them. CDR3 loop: CASAPLGGLRNGYTF. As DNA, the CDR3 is TGTGCCAGCGCGCCCTTGGGGGGTCTTCGGAATGGCTACACCTTC.

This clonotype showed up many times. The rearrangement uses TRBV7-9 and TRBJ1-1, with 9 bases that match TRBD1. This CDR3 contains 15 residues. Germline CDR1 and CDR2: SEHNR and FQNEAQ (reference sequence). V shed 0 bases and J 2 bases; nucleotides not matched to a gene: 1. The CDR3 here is CASSLAGQGNTEAFF. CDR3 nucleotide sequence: TGTGCCAGCAGCTTAGCGGGACAGGGTAACACTGAAGCTTTCTTT. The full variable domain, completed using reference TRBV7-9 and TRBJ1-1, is DTGVSQNPRHKITKRGQNVTFRCDPISEHNRLYWYRQTLGQGPEFLTYFQNEAQLEKSRLLSDRFSAERPKGSFSTLEIQRTEQGDSAMYLCASSLAGQGNTEAFFGQGTRLTVV.

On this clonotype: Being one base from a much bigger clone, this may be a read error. As DNA, the CDR3 is TGTGCCACCACGAAGGGATTACAAGAGACCCAGTACTTC. This codes for CATTKGLQETQYF. The rearrangement uses TRBV15 and TRBJ2-5; no definite D call. This CDR3 comprises 13 residues. V lost 7 bases to trimming and J lost 2 bases, with 11 bases between them. Per the germline V gene, CDR1 is LNHNV and CDR2 is YYDKDF (reference sequence).

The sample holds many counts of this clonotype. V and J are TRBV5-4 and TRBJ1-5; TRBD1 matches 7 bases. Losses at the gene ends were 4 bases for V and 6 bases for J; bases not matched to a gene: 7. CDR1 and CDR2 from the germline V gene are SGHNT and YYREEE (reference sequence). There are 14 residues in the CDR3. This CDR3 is CASSQGGQGQPQHF. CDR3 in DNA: TGTGCCAGCAGCCAGGGGGGTCAGGGTCAGCCCCAGCATTTT.

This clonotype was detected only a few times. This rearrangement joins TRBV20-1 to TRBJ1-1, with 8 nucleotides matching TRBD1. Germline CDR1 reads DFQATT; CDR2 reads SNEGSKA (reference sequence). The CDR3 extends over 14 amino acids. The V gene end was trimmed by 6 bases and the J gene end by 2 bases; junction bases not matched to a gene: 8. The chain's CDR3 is CSAPKTGVNTEAFF. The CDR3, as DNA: TGCAGTGCGCCGAAGACAGGGGTAAACACTGAAGCTTTCTTT.